The present T cell receptor (beta chain) was sequenced within a study of T cell repertoires in cytomegalovirus infection. Overall study: Used in the study were CMV epitopes, some recently identified and HLA-C-restricted, others well-studied and HLA-B-restricted. Shared public TCR beta signatures pointed to both CMV infection and a matching HLA type.

This clonotype has a handful of counts. The antigen is undetermined. Points from the study as a whole: Using cumulative public TCR beta family frequency, the authors identified those who carried CMV together with the relevant HLA. Dominating the ex vivo response were TCR beta clonotypes that were CMV-specific and HLA-C-restricted.

CDR1 is SNHLY, CDR2 FYNNEI, per germline. This CDR3 spans 16 amino acids. Trimming removed 5 bases from V and 4 bases from J, with 17 bases in between. Using its own MiXCR run on the reads, TCRdb lists one record per CDR3 protein. The profile shows some 920,000 distinct CDR3 sequences, roughly 30% of them singletons. Sequences were derived from cultured CD8+ T cells from PBMCs, sampled from culture after CMV antigen stimulation. The source of this sequence is a human donor in good health (CMV status not recorded). Some clones in this sample may be carry-over from other donors' samples. J is TRBJ1-4 and V is TRBV2; a weak D match, TRBD1 (5 bases). CDR3 nucleotides: TGTGCCAGCAGTATCAGTGGGGGGGTCGGTAATGAAAAACTGTTTTTT. Translation: CASSISGGVGNEKLFF.